This T cell receptor beta chain was found in a study of T cells in women clearing cervical HPV infection. Trimming cost V 6 bases and J 5 bases; bases outside gene matches: 9. This CDR3 spans 14 amino acids. From germline, CDR1 is MNHEY and CDR2 SVGEGT. Average input was around 1,200 ng genomic DNA for immunoSEQ TCR beta CDR3 amplification. Generated by immunoSEQ multiplex PCR, the TCRdb table keeps only in-frame clones and is missing some. The sample includes approximately 49,000 clones. Comments on this clone: The read ends 3 residues before the CDR3 terminus; that terminus is restored from the germline J gene.

The receptor was derived from a woman between 18 and 70 years old with a cervical HPV16 infection that either progressed to CIN3+ or cleared (not recorded which). This rearrangement joins TRBV6-2 or TRBV6-3 to TRBJ2-7; 8 bases agree with TRBD2. The sequenced sample was blood buffy coat. The CDR3 bases that were read are TGTGCCAGCAGGCTCAGCGGGAGAACCCACGAG. Its translation: CASRLSGRTHE. In full, the CDR3 is CASRLSGRTHEQYF.